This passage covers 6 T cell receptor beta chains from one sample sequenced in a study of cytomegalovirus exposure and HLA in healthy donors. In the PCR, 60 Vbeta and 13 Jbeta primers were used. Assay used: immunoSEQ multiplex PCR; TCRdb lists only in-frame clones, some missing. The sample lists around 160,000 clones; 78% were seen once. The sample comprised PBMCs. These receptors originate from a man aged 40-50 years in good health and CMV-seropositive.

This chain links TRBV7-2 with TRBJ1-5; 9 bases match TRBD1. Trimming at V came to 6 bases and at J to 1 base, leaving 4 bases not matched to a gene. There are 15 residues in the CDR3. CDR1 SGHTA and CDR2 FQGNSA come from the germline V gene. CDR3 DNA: TGTGCCAGCAGTCCAACAGGGGGCAGCAATCAGCCCCAGCATTTT. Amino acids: CASSPTGGSNQPQHF.

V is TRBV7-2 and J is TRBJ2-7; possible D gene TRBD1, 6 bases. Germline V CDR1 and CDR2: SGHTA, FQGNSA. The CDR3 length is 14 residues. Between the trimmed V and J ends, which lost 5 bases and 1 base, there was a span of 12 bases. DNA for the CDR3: TGTGCCAGCAGCCGGACAGCAGGGTCCTACGAGCAGTACTTC. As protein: CASSRTAGSYEQYF.

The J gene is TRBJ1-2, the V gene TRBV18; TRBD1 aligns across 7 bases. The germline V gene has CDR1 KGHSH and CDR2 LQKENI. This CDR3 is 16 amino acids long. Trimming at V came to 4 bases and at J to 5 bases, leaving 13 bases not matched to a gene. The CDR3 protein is CASSLRNQGEPYGYTF. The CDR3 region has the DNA TGTGCCAGCTCACTCCGGAACCAGGGGGAACCATATGGCTACACCTTC.

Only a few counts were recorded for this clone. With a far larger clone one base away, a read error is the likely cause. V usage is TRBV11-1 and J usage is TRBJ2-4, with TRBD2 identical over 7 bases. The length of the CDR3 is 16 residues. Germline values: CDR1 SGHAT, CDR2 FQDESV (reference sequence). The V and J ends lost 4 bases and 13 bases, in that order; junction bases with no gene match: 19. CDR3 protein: CASSSPSGYSYNEQYF. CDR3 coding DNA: TGTGCCAGCAGCTCCCCTAGCGGTTACTCCTACAATGAGCAGTACTTC.

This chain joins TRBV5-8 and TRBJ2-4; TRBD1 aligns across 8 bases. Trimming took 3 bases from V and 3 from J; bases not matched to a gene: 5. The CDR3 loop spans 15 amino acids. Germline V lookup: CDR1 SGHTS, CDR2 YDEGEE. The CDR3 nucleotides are TGTGCCAGCAGCTGGGACAGGCCGAACAAAAACATTCAGTACTTC. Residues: CASSWDRPNKNIQYF.

Here the CDR3 reads CAWNLQDRVSYEQYF. As DNA, the CDR3 is TGTGCCTGGAACCTCCAGGACAGGGTTTCATACGAGCAGTACTTC. This sequence joins TRBV30 and TRBJ2-7, with 8 bases matching TRBD1. Trimming took 4 bases from V and 4 from J; bases not matched to a gene: 12. The germline gives CDR1 GTSNPN, CDR2 SVGIG (reference sequence). The CDR3 contains 15 residues. Full variable domain (outside the CDR3, taken from reference TRBV30 and TRBJ2-7): SQTIHQWPATLVQPVGSPLSLECTVEGTSNPNLYWYRQAAGRGLQLLFYSVGIGQISSEVPQNLSASRPQDRQFILSSKKLLLSDSGFYLCAWNLQDRVSYEQYFGPGTRLTVT.